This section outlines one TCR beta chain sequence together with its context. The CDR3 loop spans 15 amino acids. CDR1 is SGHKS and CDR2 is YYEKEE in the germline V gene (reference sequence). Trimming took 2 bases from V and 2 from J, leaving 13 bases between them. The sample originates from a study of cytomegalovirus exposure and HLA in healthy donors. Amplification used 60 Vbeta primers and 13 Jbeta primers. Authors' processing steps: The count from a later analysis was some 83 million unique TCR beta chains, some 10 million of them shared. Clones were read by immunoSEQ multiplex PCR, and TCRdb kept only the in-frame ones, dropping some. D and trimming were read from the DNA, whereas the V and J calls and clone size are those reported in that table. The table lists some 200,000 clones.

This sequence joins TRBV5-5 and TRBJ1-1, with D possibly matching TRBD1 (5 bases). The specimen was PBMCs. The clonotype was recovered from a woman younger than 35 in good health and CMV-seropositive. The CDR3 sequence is CASSFITGGNTEAFF. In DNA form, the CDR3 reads TGTGCCAGCAGCTTTATCACCGGGGGAAACACTGAAGCTTTCTTT.